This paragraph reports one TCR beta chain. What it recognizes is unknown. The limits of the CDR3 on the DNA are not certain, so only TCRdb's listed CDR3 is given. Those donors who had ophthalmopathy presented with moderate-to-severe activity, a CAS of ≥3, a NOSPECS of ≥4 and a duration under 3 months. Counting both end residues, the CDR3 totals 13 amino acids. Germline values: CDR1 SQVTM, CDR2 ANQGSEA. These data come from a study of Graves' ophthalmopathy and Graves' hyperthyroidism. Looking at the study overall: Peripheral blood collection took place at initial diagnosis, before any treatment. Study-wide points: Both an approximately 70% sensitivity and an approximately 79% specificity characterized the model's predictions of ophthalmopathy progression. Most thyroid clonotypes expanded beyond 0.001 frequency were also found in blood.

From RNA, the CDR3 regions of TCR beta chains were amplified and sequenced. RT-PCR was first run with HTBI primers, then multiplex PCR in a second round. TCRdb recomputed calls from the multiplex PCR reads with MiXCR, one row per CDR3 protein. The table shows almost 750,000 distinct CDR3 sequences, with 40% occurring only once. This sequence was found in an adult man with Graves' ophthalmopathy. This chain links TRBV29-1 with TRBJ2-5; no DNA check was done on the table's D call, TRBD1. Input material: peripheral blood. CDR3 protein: CSVEGWGTGTYYF.